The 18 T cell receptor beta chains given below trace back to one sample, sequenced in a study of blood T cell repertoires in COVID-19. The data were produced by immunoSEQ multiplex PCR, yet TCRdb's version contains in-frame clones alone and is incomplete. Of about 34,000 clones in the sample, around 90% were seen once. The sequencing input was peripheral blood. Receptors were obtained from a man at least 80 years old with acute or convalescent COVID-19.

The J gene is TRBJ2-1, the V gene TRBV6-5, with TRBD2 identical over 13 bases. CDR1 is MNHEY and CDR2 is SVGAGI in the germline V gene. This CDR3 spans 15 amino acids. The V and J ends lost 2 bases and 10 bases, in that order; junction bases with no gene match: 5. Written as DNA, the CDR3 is TGTGCCAGCAGTTACAGGACTAGCGGGGGAAGGGAGCAGTTCTTC. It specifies CASSYRTSGGREQFF.

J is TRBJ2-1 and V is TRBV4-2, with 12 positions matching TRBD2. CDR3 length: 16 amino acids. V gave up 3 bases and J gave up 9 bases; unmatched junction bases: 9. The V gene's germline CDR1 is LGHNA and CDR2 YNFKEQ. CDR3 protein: CASSQILAGGFGEQFF. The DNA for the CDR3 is TGTGCCAGCAGCCAGATACTAGCGGGGGGTTTTGGTGAGCAGTTCTTC.

In DNA form, the CDR3 reads TGTGCCAGCAGCTTGGGAGGAAATGGCTACACCTTC. This gives the protein CASSLGGNGYTF. The rearrangement joins TRBV5-8 to TRBJ1-2; no reliable D call. From germline, CDR1 is SGHTS and CDR2 YDEGEE. The ends were cut back, 0 bases at V and 6 bases at J, with 6 bases in the middle. CDR3 length: 12 amino acids.

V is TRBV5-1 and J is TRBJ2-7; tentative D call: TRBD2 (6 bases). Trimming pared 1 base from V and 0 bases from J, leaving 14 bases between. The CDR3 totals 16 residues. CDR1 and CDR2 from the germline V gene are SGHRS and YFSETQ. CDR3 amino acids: CASSLSGGMSSYEQYF. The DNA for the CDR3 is TGCGCCAGCAGCTTGAGTGGGGGGATGAGCTCCTACGAGCAGTACTTC.

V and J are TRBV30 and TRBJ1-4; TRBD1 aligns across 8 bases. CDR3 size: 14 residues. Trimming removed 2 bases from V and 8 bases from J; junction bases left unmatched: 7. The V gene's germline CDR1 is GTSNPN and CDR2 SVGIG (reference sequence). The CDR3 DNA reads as TGTGCCTGGAGTCGTGGGACAGGCGAGGAAAAACTGTTTTTT. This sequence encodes CAWSRGTGEEKLFF.

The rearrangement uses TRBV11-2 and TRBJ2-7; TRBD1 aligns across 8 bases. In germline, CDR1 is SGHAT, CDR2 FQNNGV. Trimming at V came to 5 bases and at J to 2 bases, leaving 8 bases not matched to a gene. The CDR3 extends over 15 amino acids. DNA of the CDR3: TGTGCCAGCAGCGCGGACAGGGACCCTACCTACGAGCAGTACTTC. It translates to CASSADRDPTYEQYF.

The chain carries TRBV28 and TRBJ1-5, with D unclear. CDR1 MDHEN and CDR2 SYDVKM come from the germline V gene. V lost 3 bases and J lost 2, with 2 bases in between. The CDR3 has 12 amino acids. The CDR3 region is CASSFGNQPQHF. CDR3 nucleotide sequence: TGTGCCAGCAGTTTCGGCAATCAGCCCCAGCATTTT.

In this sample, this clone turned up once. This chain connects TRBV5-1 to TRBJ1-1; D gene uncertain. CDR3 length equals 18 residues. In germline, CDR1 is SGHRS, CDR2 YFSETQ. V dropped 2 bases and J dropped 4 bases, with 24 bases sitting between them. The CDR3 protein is CASSFHPSTDEQSTEAFF. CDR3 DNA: TGCGCCAGCAGCTTTCATCCCTCGACCGACGAACAGTCCACTGAAGCTTTCTTT.

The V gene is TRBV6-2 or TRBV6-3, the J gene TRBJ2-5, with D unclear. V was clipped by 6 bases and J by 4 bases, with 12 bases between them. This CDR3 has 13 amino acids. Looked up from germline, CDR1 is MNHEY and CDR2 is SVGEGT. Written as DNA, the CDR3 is TGTGCCAGCAGCCGGGCCGGTGGAGAGACCCAGTACTTC. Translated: CASSRAGGETQYF.

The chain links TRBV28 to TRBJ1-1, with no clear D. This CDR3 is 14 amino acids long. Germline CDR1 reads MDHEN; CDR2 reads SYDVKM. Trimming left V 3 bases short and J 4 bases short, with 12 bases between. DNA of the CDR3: TGTGCCAGCAGTTTTCGGAGGTCTGGCACTGAAGCTTTCTTT. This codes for CASSFRRSGTEAFF.

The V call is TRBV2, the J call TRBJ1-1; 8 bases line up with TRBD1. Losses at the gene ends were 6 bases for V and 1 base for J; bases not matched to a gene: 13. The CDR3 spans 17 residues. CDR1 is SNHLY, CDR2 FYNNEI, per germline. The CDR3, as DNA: TGTGCCAGCAGCGCAGGGGGCAGGTTGGCGGGGAACACTGAAGCTTTCTTT. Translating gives CASSAGGRLAGNTEAFF.

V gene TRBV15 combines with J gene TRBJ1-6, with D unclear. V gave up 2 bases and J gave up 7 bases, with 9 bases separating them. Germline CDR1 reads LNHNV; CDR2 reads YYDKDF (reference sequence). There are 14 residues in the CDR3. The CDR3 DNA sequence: TGTGCCACCAGCAGACGTTCAGAAAATTCACCCCTCCACTTT. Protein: CATSRRSENSPLHF.

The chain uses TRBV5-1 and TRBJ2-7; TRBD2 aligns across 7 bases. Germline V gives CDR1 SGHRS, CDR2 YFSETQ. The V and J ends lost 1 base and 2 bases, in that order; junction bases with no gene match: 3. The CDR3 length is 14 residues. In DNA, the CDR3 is TGCGCCAGCAGCTTGCCCAGCGGGGCCTACGAGCAGTACTTC. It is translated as CASSLPSGAYEQYF.

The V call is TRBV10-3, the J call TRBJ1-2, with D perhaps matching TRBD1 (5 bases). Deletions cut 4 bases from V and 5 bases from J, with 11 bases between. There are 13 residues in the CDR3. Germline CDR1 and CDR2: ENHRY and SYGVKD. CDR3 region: CAISVSGQYGYTF. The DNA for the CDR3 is TGTGCCATCAGTGTATCAGGGCAGTATGGCTACACCTTC.

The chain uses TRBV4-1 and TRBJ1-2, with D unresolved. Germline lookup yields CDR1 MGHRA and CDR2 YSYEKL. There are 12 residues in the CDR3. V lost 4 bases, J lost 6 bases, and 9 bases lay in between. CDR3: CASSPPGNGYTF. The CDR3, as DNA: TGCGCCAGCAGCCCCCCGGGAAATGGCTACACCTTC.

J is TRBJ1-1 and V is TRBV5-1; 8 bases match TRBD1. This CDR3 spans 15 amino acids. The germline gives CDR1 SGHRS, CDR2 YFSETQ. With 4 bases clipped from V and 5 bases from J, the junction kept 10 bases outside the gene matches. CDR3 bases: TGCGCCAGCAGCACCGGACAGGGCGGTGGGACTGAAGCTTTCTTT. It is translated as CASSTGQGGGTEAFF.

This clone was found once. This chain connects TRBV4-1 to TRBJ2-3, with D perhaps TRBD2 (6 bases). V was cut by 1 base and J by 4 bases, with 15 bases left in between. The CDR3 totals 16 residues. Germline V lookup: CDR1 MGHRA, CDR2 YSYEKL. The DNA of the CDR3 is TGCGCCAGCAGCCAAGGACGGGGGTTAGGGGCAGATACGCAGTATTTT. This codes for CASSQGRGLGADTQYF.

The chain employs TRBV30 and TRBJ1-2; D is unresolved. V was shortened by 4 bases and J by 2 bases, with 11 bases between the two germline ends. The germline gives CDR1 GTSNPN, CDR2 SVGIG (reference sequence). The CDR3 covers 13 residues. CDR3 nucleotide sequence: TGTGCCTGGAACCCTTCCGGGAACTATGGCTACACCTTC. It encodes CAWNPSGNYGYTF.